The rows below give T cell receptor beta chains drawn from one sample of a study of preoperative IRX-2 immunotherapy in early breast cancer. Sequenced by immunoSEQ multiplex PCR; TCRdb stores in-frame clones only, minus some. This table has about 3,100 clones, 69% appearing once. The specimen comprised tumor tissue, sampled before IRX-2 immunotherapy. Source of these receptors: a human donor with breast cancer. The CDR3 runs from the conserved cysteine through the conserved F or W. D genes are given only for firm matches. The size field is filled for only some rows; it gives once, few, many or a size class.

TRBJ2-1 TRBV11-3 large TRBD1 CASRGTESPNEQFF TGTGCCAGCAGGGGGACAGAGTCCCCCAATGAGCAGTTCTTC
TRBJ1-5 TRBV6-8 . . CASSRRPMTGNQPQHF TGTGCCAGCAGTAGACGACCAATGACCGGAAATCAGCCCCAGCATTTT
TRBJ1-4 TRBV19 large TRBD1 CASSMGTGWISEKLFF TGTGCCAGTAGTATGGGGACAGGTTGGATCTCGGAAAAACTGTTTTTT
TRBJ2-2 TRBV19 . TRBD1 CASQREDRGLFF TGTGCCAGCCAAAGGGAGGACAGGGGGTTGTTTTTT
TRBJ1-1 TRBV5-1 . . CASSLLGRDTEAFF TGCGCCAGCAGCTTGTTGGGTCGGGACACTGAAGCTTTCTTT
TRBJ1-4 TRBV6-8 medium-sized TRBD1 CASSPWAGQGGEKLFF TGTGCCAGCAGTCCCTGGGCGGGACAGGGAGGTGAAAAACTGTTTTTT
TRBJ2-1 TRBV19 . . CASSMTPVVVNEQFF TGTGCCAGTAGCATGACTCCCGTTGTTGTCAATGAGCAGTTCTTC
TRBJ2-4 TRBV30 few . CAWGQGFAKNIQYF TGTGCCTGGGGGCAGGGTTTTGCCAAAAACATTCAGTACTTC
TRBJ2-2 TRBV6-8 . TRBD1 CASSQMTGARELFF TGTGCCAGCAGTCAAATGACAGGGGCAAGGGAGCTGTTTTTT
TRBJ2-2 TRBV28 . . CASKPMVIGMNGELFF TGTGCCAGCAAGCCCATGGTGATAGGGATGAACGGGGAGCTGTTTTTT
TRBJ1-1 TRBV6-8 . . CASSSRGRVLSEAFF TGTGCCAGCAGCTCCCGGGGCAGGGTGTTATCTGAAGCTTTCTTT
TRBJ2-7 TRBV29-1 . TRBD1 CSVSGTGKPYEQYF TGCAGCGTTTCCGGGACAGGGAAGCCCTACGAGCAGTACTTC
TRBJ1-3 TRBV5-1 once TRBD1 CASSLGTGLNTIYF TGCGCCAGCAGCTTGGGGACAGGGTTGAACACCATATATTTT
TRBJ1-2 TRBV18 once TRBD1 CASSPPGTGAYTF TGTGCCAGCTCACCGCCGGGGACAGGGGCCTACACCTTC
TRBJ2-2 TRBV6-8 few . CASSHPQGNTGELFF TGTGCCAGCAGCCACCCTCAGGGGAACACCGGGGAGCTGTTTTTT
TRBJ2-7 TRBV30 once . CAWSVGSEQYF TGTGCCTGGTCGGTCGGTTCGGAGCAGTACTTC
TRBJ2-2 TRBV5-1 . . CASSQASAGKGGELFF TGCGCCAGCAGCCAAGCCTCTGCGGGGAAGGGCGGGGAGCTGTTTTTT
TRBJ2-1 TRBV28 . . CASRKEAYNEQFF TGTGCCAGCAGGAAAGAGGCCTACAATGAGCAGTTCTTC
TRBJ1-3 TRBV7-5 . . CASSKGRSGNTIYF TGTGCCAGCAGCAAGGGCAGGTCTGGAAACACCATATATTTT
TRBJ2-3 TRBV11-3 . . CASSLSRGRFSTDTQYF TGTGCCAGCAGCTTGTCCCGGGGGCGGTTTAGCACAGATACGCAGTATTTT
TRBJ2-2 TRBV19 . . CASTYNTGELFF TGTGCCAGTACCTATAACACCGGGGAGCTGTTTTTT
TRBJ2-3 TRBV5-1 . . CASSLESLALFTDTQYF TGCGCCAGCAGCTTGGAAAGCCTAGCGCTTTTCACAGATACGCAGTATTTT
TRBJ2-1 TRBV12-5 few TRBD2 CASTWGTSGRGEQFF TGTGCCAGCACATGGGGGACTAGCGGGAGAGGTGAGCAGTTCTTC
TRBJ2-2 TRBV15 once . CATSRDLVTENTGELFF TGTGCCACCAGCAGAGATCTTGTGACGGAGAACACCGGGGAGCTGTTTTTT
TRBJ2-1 TRBV11-3 . TRBD1 CASSFRDSRLNEQFF TGTGCCAGCAGCTTCCGGGACAGTCGCCTCAATGAGCAGTTCTTC
TRBJ2-5 TRBV11-3 . TRBD2 CASSQTSGGRQETQYF TGTGCCAGCAGCCAAACTAGCGGGGGACGCCAAGAGACCCAGTACTTC
TRBJ1-4 TRBV6-8 . . CAISVGRPREKLFF TGTGCCATCAGTGTGGGCAGGCCCAGGGAAAAACTGTTTTTT
TRBJ2-7 TRBV7-1 . . CASSPALLSVLYF TGTGCCAGCAGCCCGGCCCTCCTATCAGTGTTGTACTTC
TRBJ1-5 TRBV28 . . CASTGSNQPQHF TGTGCCAGCACGGGTTCCAATCAGCCCCAGCATTTT
TRBJ2-4 TRBV28 . . CASSLAGGGIQYF TGTGCCAGCAGTTTAGCAGGGGGAGGCATTCAGTACTTC
TRBJ1-2 TRBV11-3 . . CASSHQGPGYGYTF TGTGCCAGCAGCCACCAGGGGCCCGGTTATGGCTACACCTTC
TRBJ2-5 TRBV11-3 . . CASSPAGAARWTQYF TGTGCCAGCAGCCCTGCGGGGGCGGCTCGGTGGACCCAGTACTTC
TRBJ2-1 TRBV11-3 few TRBD2 CASSLREGQISYNEQFF TGTGCCAGCAGCTTGCGGGAGGGCCAAATTTCTTACAATGAGCAGTTCTTC
TRBJ2-5 TRBV6-8 . . CASMKHSVETQYF TGTGCCAGCATGAAGCACTCTGTAGAGACCCAGTACTTC
TRBJ2-7 TRBV14 few . CASSQHRNSYEQYF TGTGCCAGCAGCCAACACAGGAACTCCTACGAGCAGTACTTC
TRBJ2-5 TRBV28 . TRBD1 CASSPPRQGQFQETQYF TGTGCCAGCAGTCCCCCCCGACAGGGGCAATTTCAAGAGACCCAGTACTTC
TRBJ1-5 TRBV11-3 . . CASSLGQRNQPQHF TGTGCCAGCAGCCTAGGGCAGCGCAATCAGCCCCAGCATTTT
TRBJ2-5 TRBV18 . TRBD2 CASSPGLAGVGETQYF TGTGCCAGCTCACCCGGACTAGCGGGGGTAGGAGAGACCCAGTACTTC
TRBJ2-6 TRBV25-1 . . CASNSGANVLTF TGTGCCAGCAACTCTGGGGCCAACGTCCTGACTTTC
TRBJ1-5 TRBV28 . . CASGTGNGNQPQHF TGTGCCAGCGGAACAGGGAATGGCAATCAGCCCCAGCATTTT
TRBJ1-2 TRBV19 . . CASSPRREIGYTF TGTGCCAGTAGTCCCCGAAGGGAGATCGGCTACACCTTC
TRBJ1-6 TRBV19 . . CASRQDGPYSPLHF TGTGCCAGTAGACAGGACGGGCCTTATTCACCCCTCCACTTT
TRBJ2-7 TRBV18 . . CASSPPVRVNEQYF TGTGCCAGCTCACCACCTGTTCGGGTCAACGAGCAGTACTTC
TRBJ1-3 TRBV28 . . CASSLAGTTRSGNTIYF TGTGCCAGCAGTTTGGCCGGGACCACCCGCTCTGGAAACACCATATATTTT
TRBJ2-5 TRBV30 few . CAWEPGFGPTQYF TGTGCCTGGGAACCGGGGTTTGGCCCGACCCAGTACTTC
TRBJ1-1 TRBV28 . . CASSFQGTEAFF TGTGCCAGCAGTTTTCAGGGGACGGAAGCTTTCTTT
TRBJ2-5 TRBV6-8 . TRBD2 CASSYSTGGGETQYF TGTGCCAGCAGTTACTCGACGGGCGGGGGGGAGACCCAGTACTTC
TRBJ1-2 TRBV6-8 . . CASSDPARGNYGYTF TGTGCCAGCAGTGACCCTGCTCGGGGGAACTATGGCTACACCTTC
TRBJ1-3 TRBV6-8 once . CASSNRRGRNTIYF TGTGCCAGCAGTAATCGACGGGGCAGAAACACCATATATTTT
TRBJ2-3 TRBV29-1 . TRBD2 CSVGAGGTDTQYF TGCAGCGTTGGGGCGGGAGGTACAGATACGCAGTATTTT
TRBJ1-1 TRBV6-8 . TRBD1 CASSPRQGITEAFF TGTGCCAGCAGTCCCCGACAGGGTATCACTGAAGCTTTCTTT
TRBJ1-3 TRBV23-1 . TRBD1 CASSQVRGTGGGNTIYF TGCGCCAGCAGTCAGGTGCGCGGGACAGGGGGTGGAAACACCATATATTTT
TRBJ2-1 TRBV15 . TRBD1 CATSREGTGIEQFF TGTGCCACCAGCAGAGAGGGGACAGGGATTGAGCAGTTCTTC
TRBJ2-3 TRBV18 . . CASRGPRVGTDTQYF TGTGCCAGCCGCGGCCCCAGGGTGGGGACAGATACGCAGTATTTT
TRBJ2-3 TRBV25-1 . TRBD2 CASSGTSGSFADTQYF TGTGCCAGCAGTGGGACTAGCGGGAGTTTCGCGGATACGCAGTATTTT
TRBJ2-1 TRBV6-8 . TRBD2 CASSYAGTSGGEQFF TGTGCCAGCAGTTACGCCGGGACTAGCGGGGGGGAGCAGTTCTTC
TRBJ2-3 TRBV29-1 . TRBD2 CSEKGSGGAKDTQYF TGCAGCGAGAAAGGCAGCGGGGGGGCCAAGGATACGCAGTATTTT
TRBJ2-1 TRBV5-1 . TRBD2 CASSSDPGLAGDGEQFF TGCGCCAGCAGCTCGGATCCGGGACTAGCGGGGGACGGTGAGCAGTTCTTC
TRBJ2-1 TRBV6-8 . TRBD2 CASSYRTSGNLRSYNEQFF TGTGCCAGCAGTTATCGGACTAGCGGGAACCTAAGGTCCTACAATGAGCAGTTCTTC
TRBJ2-2 TRBV18 . . CASSQSGTGELFF TGTGCCAGCTCCCAGTCAGGGACCGGGGAGCTGTTTTTT